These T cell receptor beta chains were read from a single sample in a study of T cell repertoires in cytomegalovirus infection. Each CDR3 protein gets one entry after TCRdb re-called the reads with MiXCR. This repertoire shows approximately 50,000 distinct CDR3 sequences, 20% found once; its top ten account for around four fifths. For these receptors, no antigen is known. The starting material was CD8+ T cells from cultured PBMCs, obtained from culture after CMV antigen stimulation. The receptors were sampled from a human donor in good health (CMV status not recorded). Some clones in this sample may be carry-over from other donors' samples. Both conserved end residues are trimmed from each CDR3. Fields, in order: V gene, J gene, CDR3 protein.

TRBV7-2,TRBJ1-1,ASRSTSGGTEAF
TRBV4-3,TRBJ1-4,ASRATFMEEEKLF
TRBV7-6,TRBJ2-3,ASSLGRADTQY
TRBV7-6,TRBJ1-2,ASSSGGKQGASIYGYT
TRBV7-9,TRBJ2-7,ASSGRTGRYEQY
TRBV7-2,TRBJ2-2,ASSFPEAGPNTGELF
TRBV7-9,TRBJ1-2,ASSPPLGVERHGYT
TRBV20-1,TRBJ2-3,RAGLAGDTDTQY
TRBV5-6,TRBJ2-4,ASSLGTIGLNSQY
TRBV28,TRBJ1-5,ASSLLRSRYQPQH
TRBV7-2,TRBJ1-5,ASSEGTEPRQPQH
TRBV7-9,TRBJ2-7,ASSPQTNYEQY
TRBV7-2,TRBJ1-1,ASSRYLGGNTEAF
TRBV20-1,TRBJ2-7,SARRRGYYEQY
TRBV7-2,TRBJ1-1,ASSPWDRTNTEAF
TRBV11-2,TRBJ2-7,ASSLFGGPLYEQY
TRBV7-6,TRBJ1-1,ASSSWTGRNTEAF